This T cell receptor beta chain originates from a study of human CD8 memory T cell subsets. Investigators built TCR beta libraries using UMI-labeled 5' RACE. For each CDR3 protein, TCRdb gives one entry from its re-call of the 5' RACE reads, without DNA. The sample table includes roughly 7,000 distinct CDR3 sequences. The CDR3 runs to 14 residues. The germline V gene has CDR1 MNHEY and CDR2 SMNVEV (reference sequence). The TCR sequence derives from a human donor in good health. Sequenced material: CD8+ T cells from PBMCs. The chain carries TRBV27 and TRBJ2-7; no DNA is available, so the TRBD1 call from TCRdb remains unchecked. The CDR3: CASSPRTGGYEQYF.